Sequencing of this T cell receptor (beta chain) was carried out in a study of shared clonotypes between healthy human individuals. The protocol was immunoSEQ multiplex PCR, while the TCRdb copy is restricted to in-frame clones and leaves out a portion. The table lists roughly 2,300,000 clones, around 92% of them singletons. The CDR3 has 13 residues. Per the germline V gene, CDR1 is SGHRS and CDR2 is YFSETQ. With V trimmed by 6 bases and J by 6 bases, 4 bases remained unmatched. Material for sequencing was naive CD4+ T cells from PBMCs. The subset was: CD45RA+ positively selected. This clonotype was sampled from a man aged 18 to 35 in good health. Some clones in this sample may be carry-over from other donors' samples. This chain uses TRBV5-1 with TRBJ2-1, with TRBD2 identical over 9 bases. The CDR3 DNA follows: TGCGCCAGCAACAGCGGGGGGACCAATGAGCAGTTCTTC. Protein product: CASNSGGTNEQFF.